Below, 2 T cell receptor beta chains from the same sample are listed, as sequenced in a study of T cell responses to AZD1222 COVID-19 vaccine. The table came from immunoSEQ multiplex PCR; TCRdb's copy has only in-frame clones and leaves some out. This table has about 96,000 clones, about nine tenths appearing once. The sample here was peripheral blood, taken on day 0 of AZD1222 vaccination. Receptors originate from an adult in good health.

The chain uses TRBV6-2 or TRBV6-3 and TRBJ2-2; the D gene is possibly TRBD1 (6 bases). V lost 6 bases and J 0 bases, leaving 8 bases between the germline ends. Germline V gene data show CDR1 as MNHEY and CDR2 as SVGEGT. This CDR3 is built from 14 residues. In nucleotides, the CDR3 is TGTGCCAGCAGCTGGACAGCGAACACCGGGGAGCTGTTTTTT. Residues: CASSWTANTGELFF.

The chain has TRBV18 and TRBJ1-1; D not certain. This CDR3 contains 15 residues. V was trimmed by 3 bases and J by 2 bases, leaving 13 bases between them. In germline, CDR1 is KGHSH, CDR2 LQKENI. DNA of the CDR3: TGTGCCAGCTCACCCACCCGGGCACTTAACACTGAAGCTTTCTTT. It encodes CASSPTRALNTEAFF.